This is a list of T cell receptor beta chains from one sample in a study of shared clonotypes between healthy human individuals. Here immunoSEQ multiplex PCR was the method, and the copy in TCRdb shows in-frame clones only, minus some. This sample has hundreds of thousands of clones, with over 90% found just once. The sequenced sample consisted of naive CD8+ T cells sorted from blood. The receptor source for this set is a young man in good health. Both conserved end residues are part of each CDR3. D genes are given only for firm matches. Expanded clones are given a class, and other clones once, few, many or no size at all.

j_call	v_call	d_call	clone_size	cdr3_nt	cdr3_aa
TRBJ1-2	TRBV7-9	TRBD1	once	TGTGCCAGCAGCTCGACAGGGGGCTATGGCTACACCTTC	CASSSTGGYGYTF
TRBJ2-7	TRBV18	.	.	TGTGCCAGCTCACCGTTTAGGGACACCTACGAGCAGTACTTC	CASSPFRDTYEQYF
TRBJ2-3	TRBV7-9	.	.	TGTGCCAGCAGCCCCCAGGGGAGCTCAGATACGCAGTATTTT	CASSPQGSSDTQYF
TRBJ2-1	TRBV25-1	TRBD2	.	TGTGCCAGCAGTACTAGCGGGAGGATTGCGTTCTTC	CASSTSGRIAFF
TRBJ2-5	TRBV29-1	.	.	TGCAGCTTCCGGGATGGCCAAGAGACCCAGTACTTC	CSFRDGQETQYF
TRBJ2-2	TRBV7-8	TRBD2	.	TGTGCCAGCAGCTTAACCGGACTAGCGGGGGAAAGAGGGGAGCTGTTTTTT	CASSLTGLAGERGELFF
TRBJ1-4	TRBV9	TRBD1	.	TGTGCCAGCAGCAACGACAGGGGTCGGGGTGAAAAACTGTTTTTT	CASSNDRGRGEKLFF
TRBJ2-3	TRBV29-1	.	.	TGCAGCGTTGAAGGGGAAACTAGCACAGATACGCAGTATTTT	CSVEGETSTDTQYF
TRBJ1-4	TRBV5-1	.	.	TGCGCCAGCAGCCAGAACCCTGGCGGGATATATGAAAAACTGTTTTTT	CASSQNPGGIYEKLFF
TRBJ2-1	TRBV11-2	TRBD2	.	TGTGCCAGCAGGGGGGAAGCGGGGAACACCTACAATGAGCAGTTCTTC	CASRGEAGNTYNEQFF
TRBJ2-2	TRBV5-1	.	.	TGCGCCAGCAGCCCCGGGACGATTACGAACACCGGGGAGCTGTTTTTT	CASSPGTITNTGELFF
TRBJ2-1	TRBV7-9	.	.	TGTGCCAGCAGCTTGATCCGGAGCTCCTACAATGAGCAGTTCTTC	CASSLIRSSYNEQFF
TRBJ2-1	TRBV6-5	.	.	TGTGCCAGCAGTAGCCGGGACATATACAATGAGCAGTTCTTC	CASSSRDIYNEQFF
TRBJ2-1	TRBV13	TRBD2	.	TGTGCCAGCAGCAGCGGGACTAGCGGGACCGTCTTCCGCTCCTACAATGAGCAGTTCTTC	CASSSGTSGTVFRSYNEQFF